This TCR beta chain was found in a study of shared clonotypes between healthy human individuals. TCRdb's copy holds only in-frame clones and misses some; the assay was immunoSEQ multiplex PCR. The data hold millions of clones, with 85% to 95% observed a single time. J gave up 3 bases and V 6 bases, and 8 bases lay outside the gene matches. Germline V gene lookup returns CDR1 MGHRA and CDR2 YSYEKL. This CDR3 has 15 amino acids. As defined, naive CD8 cells were CD45RO-negative and positively selected for CCR7, with terminally differentiated effector memory CD45RA+ cells excluded. Donors were healthy HIV-negative adults without recently reported acute infections or vaccinations.

The material sequenced was naive CD8+ T cells from PBMCs. This TCR derives from a man aged 18-30 years in good health. Some clones in this sample may be carry-over from other donors' samples. The V call is TRBV4-1, the J call TRBJ2-7; TRBD2 agrees at 10 bases. CDR3 amino acids: CASSLTLAGDYEQYF. The DNA of the CDR3 is TGCGCCAGCAGTCTCACCCTAGCGGGGGACTACGAGCAGTACTTC.